A single TCR beta chain is shown here with its context. Repertoires were generated with immunoSEQ multiplex PCR, while TCRdb's copy carries only in-frame clones and drops some. The data show around 99,000 clones, 75% to 95% seen once. The data derive from a study of control samples from healthy donors and cancer patients. V was clipped by 4 bases and J by 1 base, with 16 bases between them. The CDR3 totals 16 residues. The germline V gene has CDR1 LGHNA and CDR2 YSLEER. The V gene is TRBV4-3, the J gene TRBJ1-2; TRBD1 might be the D (6 bases). The sequence was collected from a human donor in good health. The donor label of this sample is uncertain. The sample taken for sequencing was blood. The CDR3 coding sequence is TGCGCCAGCAGCCCCCAGACAGGAACAATTAACTATGGCTACACCTTC. This encodes CASSPQTGTINYGYTF.